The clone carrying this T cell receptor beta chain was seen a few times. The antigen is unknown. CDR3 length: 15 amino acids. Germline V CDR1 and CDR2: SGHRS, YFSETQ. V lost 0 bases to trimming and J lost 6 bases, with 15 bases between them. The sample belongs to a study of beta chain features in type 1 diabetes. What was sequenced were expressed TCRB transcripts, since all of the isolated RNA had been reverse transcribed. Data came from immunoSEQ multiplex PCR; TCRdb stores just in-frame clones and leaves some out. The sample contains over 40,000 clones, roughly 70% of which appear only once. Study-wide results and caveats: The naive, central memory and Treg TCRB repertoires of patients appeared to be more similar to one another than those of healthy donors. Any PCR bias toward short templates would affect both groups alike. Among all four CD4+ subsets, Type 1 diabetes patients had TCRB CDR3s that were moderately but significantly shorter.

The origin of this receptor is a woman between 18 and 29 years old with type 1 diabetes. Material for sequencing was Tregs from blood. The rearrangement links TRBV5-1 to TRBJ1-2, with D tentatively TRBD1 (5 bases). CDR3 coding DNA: TGCGCCAGCAGCTTGGTTTGGGGGGGAGAAGATGGCTACACCTTC. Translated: CASSLVWGGEDGYTF.